This T cell receptor beta chain was identified in a study of T cell repertoires in cytomegalovirus infection. From the reads, TCRdb called clonotypes with MiXCR, one entry per CDR3 protein. The repertoire holds around 130,000 distinct CDR3 sequences, with roughly 25% as singletons. This CDR3 has 13 amino acids. The V gene's germline CDR1 is MNHEY and CDR2 SMNVEV (reference sequence). The V and J ends lost 3 bases and 7 bases respectively, with 10 bases between them. This clonotype was counted a few times. The antigen remains undetermined. The source material was PBMCs, sequenced either directly or after in vitro stimulation (not recorded which). V and J are TRBV27 and TRBJ1-5, with D uncertain. The sequence came from a human donor in good health (CMV status not recorded). Some clones in this sample may be carry-over from other donors' samples. The CDR3 here is CASSFEGRQPQHF. The CDR3 DNA sequence: TGTGCCAGCAGTTTTGAGGGCCGCCAGCCCCAGCATTTT.